This T cell receptor beta chain came from a study of shared clonotypes between healthy human individuals. V was pared by 5 bases and J by 5 bases, with 2 bases of the junction left unmatched. The germline V gene encodes CDR1 KGHSH and CDR2 LQKENI. The CDR3 is 13 amino acids. Sequencing used immunoSEQ multiplex PCR; TCRdb keeps in-frame clones, though not all of them. The sample consists of roughly 1 million clones, approximately 68% of them appearing once. General observations from the study: On the whole, naive subsets had larger estimated richness than memory subsets had. Limitation of the genetic and exposure-history diversity represented came from the few donors.

As concerns this clone: Its antigen remains unidentified.

The source of this sequence is a man aged 18 to 29 in good health. Input material: memory CD4+ T cells sorted from blood. Subset described: CD45RA-negative fraction. The chain combines TRBV18 with TRBJ2-7, with TRBD2 identical over 11 bases. The CDR3 reads CASSMGLADEQYF. CDR3 nucleotides: TGTGCCAGCTCAATGGGACTAGCGGACGAGCAGTACTTC.